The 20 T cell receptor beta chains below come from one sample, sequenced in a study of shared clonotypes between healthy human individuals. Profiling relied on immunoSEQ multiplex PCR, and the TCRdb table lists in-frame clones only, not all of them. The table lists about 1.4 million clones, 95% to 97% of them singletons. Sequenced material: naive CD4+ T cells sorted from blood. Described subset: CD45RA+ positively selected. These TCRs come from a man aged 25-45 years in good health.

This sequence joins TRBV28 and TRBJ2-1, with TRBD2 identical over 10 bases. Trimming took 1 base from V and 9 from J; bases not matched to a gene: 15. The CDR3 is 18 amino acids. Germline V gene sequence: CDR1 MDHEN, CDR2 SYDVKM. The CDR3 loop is CASSLFQLRASGSPEQFF. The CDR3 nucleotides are TGTGCCAGCAGTTTATTTCAGTTGAGGGCTAGCGGGAGCCCTGAGCAGTTCTTC.

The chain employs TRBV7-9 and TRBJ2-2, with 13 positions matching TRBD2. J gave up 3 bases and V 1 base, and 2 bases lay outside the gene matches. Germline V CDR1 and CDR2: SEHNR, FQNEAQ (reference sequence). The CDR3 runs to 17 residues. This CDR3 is CASSLGLAGGYTGELFF. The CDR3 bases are TGTGCCAGCAGCTTAGGACTAGCGGGAGGTTACACCGGGGAGCTGTTTTTT.

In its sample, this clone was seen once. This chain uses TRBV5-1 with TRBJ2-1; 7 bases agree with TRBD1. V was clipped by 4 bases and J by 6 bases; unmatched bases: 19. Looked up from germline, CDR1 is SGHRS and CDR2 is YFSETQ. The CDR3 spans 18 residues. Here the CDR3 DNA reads TGCGCCAGCAGCCTTCTCAGTTGGGACAGCCTTATGGGCAATGAGCAGTTCTTC. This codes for CASSLLSWDSLMGNEQFF.

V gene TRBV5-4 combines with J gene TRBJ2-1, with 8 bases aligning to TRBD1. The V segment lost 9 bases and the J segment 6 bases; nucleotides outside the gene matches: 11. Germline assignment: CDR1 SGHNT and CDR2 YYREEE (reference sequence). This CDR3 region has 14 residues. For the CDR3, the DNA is TGTGCCACCCTGGACAGGGATTTTGGCAATGAGCAGTTCTTC. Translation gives CATLDRDFGNEQFF.

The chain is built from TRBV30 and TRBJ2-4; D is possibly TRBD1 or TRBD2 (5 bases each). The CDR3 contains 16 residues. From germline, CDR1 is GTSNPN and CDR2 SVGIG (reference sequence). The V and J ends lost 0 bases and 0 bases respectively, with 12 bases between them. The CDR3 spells CAWSVRGRLAKNIQYF. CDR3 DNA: TGTGCCTGGAGTGTACGGGGCAGACTAGCCAAAAACATTCAGTACTTC.

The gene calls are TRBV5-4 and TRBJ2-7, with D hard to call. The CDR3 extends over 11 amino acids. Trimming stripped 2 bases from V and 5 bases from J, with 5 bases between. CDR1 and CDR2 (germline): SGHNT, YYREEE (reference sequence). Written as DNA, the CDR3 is TGTGCCAGCAGCTTTCTCCACGAGCAGTACTTC. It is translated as CASSFLHEQYF.

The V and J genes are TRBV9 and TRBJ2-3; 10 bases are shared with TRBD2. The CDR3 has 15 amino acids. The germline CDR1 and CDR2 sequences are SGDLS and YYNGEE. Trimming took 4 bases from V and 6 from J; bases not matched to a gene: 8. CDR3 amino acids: CASSKLAGTLDTQYF. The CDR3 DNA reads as TGTGCCAGCAGCAAACTAGCGGGGACCTTGGATACGCAGTATTTT.

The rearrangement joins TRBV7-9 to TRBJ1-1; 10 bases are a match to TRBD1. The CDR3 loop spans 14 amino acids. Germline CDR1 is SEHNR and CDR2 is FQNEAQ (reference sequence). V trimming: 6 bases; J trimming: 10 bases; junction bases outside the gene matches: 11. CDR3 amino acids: CASRPTGQGFRAFF. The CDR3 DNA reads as TGTGCCAGCAGACCAACGGGACAGGGGTTTCGAGCTTTCTTT.

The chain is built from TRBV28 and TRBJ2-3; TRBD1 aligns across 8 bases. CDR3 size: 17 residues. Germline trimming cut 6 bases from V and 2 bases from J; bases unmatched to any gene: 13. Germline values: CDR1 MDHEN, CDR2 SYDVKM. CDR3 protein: CASSRRAGQGLTDTQYF. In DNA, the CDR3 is TGTGCCAGCAGCCGAAGAGCAGGACAGGGCCTCACAGATACGCAGTATTTT.

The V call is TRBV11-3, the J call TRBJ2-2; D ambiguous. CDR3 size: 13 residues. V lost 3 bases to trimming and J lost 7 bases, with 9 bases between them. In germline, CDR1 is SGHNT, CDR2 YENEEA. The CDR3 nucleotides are TGTGCCAGCAGCTTCCTACGAGGCGGGGAGCTGTTTTTT. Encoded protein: CASSFLRGGELFF.

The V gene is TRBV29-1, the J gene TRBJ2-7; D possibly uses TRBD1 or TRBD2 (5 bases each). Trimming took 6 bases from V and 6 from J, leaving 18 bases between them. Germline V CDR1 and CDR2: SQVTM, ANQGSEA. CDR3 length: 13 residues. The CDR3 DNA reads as TGCAGCGTGCCGGGACCTAGGTCTACCGAGCAGTACTTC. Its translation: CSVPGPRSTEQYF.

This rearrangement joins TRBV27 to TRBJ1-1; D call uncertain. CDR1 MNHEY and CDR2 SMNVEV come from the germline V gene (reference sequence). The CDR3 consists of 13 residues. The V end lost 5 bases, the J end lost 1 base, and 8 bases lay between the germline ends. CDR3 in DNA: TGTGCCAGCAGTAGACTAGGGAACACTGAAGCTTTCTTT. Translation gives CASSRLGNTEAFF.

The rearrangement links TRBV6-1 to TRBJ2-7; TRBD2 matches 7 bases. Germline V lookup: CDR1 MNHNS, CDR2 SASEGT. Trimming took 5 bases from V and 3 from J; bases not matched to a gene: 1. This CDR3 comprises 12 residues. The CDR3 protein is CASSWTSYEQYF. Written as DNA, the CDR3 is TGTGCCAGCAGTTGGACTAGCTACGAGCAGTACTTC.

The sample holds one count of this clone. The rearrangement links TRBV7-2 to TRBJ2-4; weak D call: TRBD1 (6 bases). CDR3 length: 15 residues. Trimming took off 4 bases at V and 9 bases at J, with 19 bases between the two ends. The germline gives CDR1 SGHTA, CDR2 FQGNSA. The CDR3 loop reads CASSSRRAGASIQYF. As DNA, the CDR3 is TGTGCCAGCAGCTCCCGGCGGGCAGGGGCGAGCATTCAGTACTTC. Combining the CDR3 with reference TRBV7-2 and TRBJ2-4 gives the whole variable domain GAGVSQSPSNKVTEKGKDVELRCDPISGHTALYWYRQSLGQGLEFLIYFQGNSAPDKSGLPSDRFSAERTGGSVSTLTIQRTQQEDSAVYLCASSSRRAGASIQYFGAGTRLSVL.

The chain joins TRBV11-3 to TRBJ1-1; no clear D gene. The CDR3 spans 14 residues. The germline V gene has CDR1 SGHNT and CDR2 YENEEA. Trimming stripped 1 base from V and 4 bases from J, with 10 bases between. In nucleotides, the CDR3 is TGTGCCAGCAGCTTAGCCCCTACCTCCACTGAAGCTTTCTTT. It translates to CASSLAPTSTEAFF.

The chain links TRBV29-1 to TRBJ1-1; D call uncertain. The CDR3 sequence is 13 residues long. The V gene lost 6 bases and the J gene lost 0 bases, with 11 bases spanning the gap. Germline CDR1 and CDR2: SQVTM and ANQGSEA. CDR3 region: CSVGRDMNTEAFF. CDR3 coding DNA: TGCAGCGTAGGAAGAGACATGAACACTGAAGCTTTCTTT.

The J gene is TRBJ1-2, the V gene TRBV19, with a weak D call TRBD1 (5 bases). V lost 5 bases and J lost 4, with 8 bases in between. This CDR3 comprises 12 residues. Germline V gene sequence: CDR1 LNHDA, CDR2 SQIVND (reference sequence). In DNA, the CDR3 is TGTGCCAGTAGTTTGAGGGGCTATGGCTACACCTTC. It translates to CASSLRGYGYTF.

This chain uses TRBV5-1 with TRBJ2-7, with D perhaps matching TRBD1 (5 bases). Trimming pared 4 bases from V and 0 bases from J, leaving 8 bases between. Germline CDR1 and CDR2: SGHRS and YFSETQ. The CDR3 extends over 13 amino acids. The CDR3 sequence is CASSPDISYEQYF. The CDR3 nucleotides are TGCGCCAGCAGCCCGGACATCTCCTACGAGCAGTACTTC.

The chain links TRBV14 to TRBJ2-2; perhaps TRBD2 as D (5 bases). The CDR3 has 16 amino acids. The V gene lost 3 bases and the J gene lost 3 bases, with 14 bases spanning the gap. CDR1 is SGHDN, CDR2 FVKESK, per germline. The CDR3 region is CASSQEASAYTGELFF. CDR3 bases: TGTGCCAGCAGCCAGGAGGCGTCGGCTTACACCGGGGAGCTGTTTTTT.

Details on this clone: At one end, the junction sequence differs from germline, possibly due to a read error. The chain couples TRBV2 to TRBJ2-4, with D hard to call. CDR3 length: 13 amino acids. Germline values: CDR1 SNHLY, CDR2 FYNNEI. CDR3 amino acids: CASGELAKNIQYF. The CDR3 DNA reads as TGTGCCAGCGGTGAGCTAGCCAAAAACATTCAGTACTTC.